This T cell receptor beta chain was captured by sequencing in a study of regulatory T cells in long-lasting Graves disease. This clonotype was seen a handful of times. Its antigen is not known. The CDR3 sequence is 14 residues long. Germline V gene sequence: CDR1 MNHEY, CDR2 SVGEGT. Trimming removed 6 bases at V and 1 base at J, with 7 bases between. Specified time point: newly diagnosed GD, antithyroid drugs for less than 3 months. From PBMCs, RNA was extracted and then used to make the TCR library. Arm-PCR of CDR3 regions with iRepertoire HTBI primers generated TCR beta libraries. TCRdb re-called the multiplex PCR reads with MiXCR, one entry per CDR3 protein. The sample lists 400,000 to 500,000 distinct CDR3 sequences, 16% occurring once. Overall study findings and caveats: There were preferences for TRBV28, TRBJ1-2 and TRBJ2-5 in persistent disease. The study found lower TCR diversity in persistent Graves' patients than in newly diagnosed ones.

This sample was shared with a second study, whose subject was T cells in Graves' hyperthyroidism and ophthalmopathy. This second study notes: TCR CDR3 underwent first-round RT-PCR with the HTBI primer set. Ophthalmopathy got predicted by the model a median around six months before its onset.

The specimen comprised peripheral blood mononuclear cells (PBMCs), sampled at new diagnosis, from a patient treated with antithyroid drugs. The chain carries TRBV6-2 or TRBV6-3 and TRBJ2-6, with D uncertain. The clonotype comes from a woman between 18 and 29 years old with Graves disease. CDR3 in DNA: TGTGCCAGCAGGCAGTGGTCTGGGGCCAACGTCCTGACTTTC. Protein sequence: CASRQWSGANVLTF.